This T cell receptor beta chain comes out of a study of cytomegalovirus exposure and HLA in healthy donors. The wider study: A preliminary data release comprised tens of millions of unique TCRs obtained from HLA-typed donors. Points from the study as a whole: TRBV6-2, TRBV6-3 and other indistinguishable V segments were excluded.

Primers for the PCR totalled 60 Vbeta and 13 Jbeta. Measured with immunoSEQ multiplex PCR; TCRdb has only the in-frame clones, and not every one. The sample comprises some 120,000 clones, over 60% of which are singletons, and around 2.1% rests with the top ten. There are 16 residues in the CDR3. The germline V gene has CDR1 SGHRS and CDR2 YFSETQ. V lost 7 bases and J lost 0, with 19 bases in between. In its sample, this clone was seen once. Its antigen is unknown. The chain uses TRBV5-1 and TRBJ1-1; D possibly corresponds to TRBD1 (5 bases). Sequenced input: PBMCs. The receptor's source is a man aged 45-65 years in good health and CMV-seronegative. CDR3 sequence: CASRPAGPGLNTEAFF. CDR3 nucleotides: TGCGCCAGCCGGCCCGCGGGGCCGGGGTTGAACACTGAAGCTTTCTTT.